One sample yielded the 24 T cell receptor beta chains listed below, sequenced in a study of T-cell memory formation after mild COVID-19. In TCRdb, the 5' RACE reads were re-called with MiXCR into one record per CDR3 protein. In the table there are 100,000 to 130,000 distinct CDR3 sequences, roughly 14% of which are singletons. The sequenced sample was PBMCs or a T cell subset sorted from them (not recorded which). Every receptor here comes from a man younger than 35 who had mild COVID-19 (a few samples of this study predate the infection). Cell type and time point are not known.

This sequence joins TRBV4-3 and TRBJ1-5; possibly TRBD1 for D (5 bases). Trimming shortened V by 1 base and J by 4 bases, and 11 bases separated the two germline ends. This CDR3 is 15 amino acids long. Germline CDR1 is LGHNA and CDR2 is YSLEER. The CDR3 DNA follows: TGCGCCAGCAGCCAAGCCGGGGGTGCAAATCAGCCCCAGCATTTT. This translates into CASSQAGGANQPQHF.

Only a few counts were recorded for this clonotype. This chain links TRBV7-2 with TRBJ2-5; D uncertain. Germline V gene lookup returns CDR1 SGHTA and CDR2 FQGNSA. V was trimmed by 1 base and J by 4 bases, leaving 16 bases between them. The CDR3 is 16 residues long. CDR3 in amino acids: CASSLESAGVLETQYF. The DNA for the CDR3 is TGTGCCAGCAGCTTAGAGTCGGCTGGGGTTCTAGAGACCCAGTACTTC.

The CDR3 DNA reads as TGCGCCAGCAGCCAAGAAGCCTTATACAATGAGCAGTTCTTC. Protein sequence: CASSQEALYNEQFF. The V call is TRBV4-1, the J call TRBJ2-1, with D unclear. V lost 0 bases and J 4 bases, leaving 7 bases between the germline ends. CDR3 length: 14 amino acids. Germline loops: CDR1 MGHRA, CDR2 YSYEKL.

The chain employs TRBV5-6 and TRBJ2-5, with 8 nucleotides matching TRBD2. CDR1 SGHDT and CDR2 YYEEEE come from the germline V gene. Trimming cost V 3 bases and J 1 base; bases outside gene matches: 11. The CDR3 extends over 17 amino acids. The CDR3 spells CASSSRPSGGGQETQYF. DNA for the CDR3: TGTGCCAGCAGCTCTAGACCTTCGGGGGGGGGCCAAGAGACCCAGTACTTC.

This clonotype was observed a handful of times. This sequence joins TRBV5-6 and TRBJ2-5; D unclear. This CDR3 region has 12 residues. V was clipped by 0 bases and J by 8 bases, with 8 bases between them. The V gene's germline CDR1 is SGHDT and CDR2 YYEEEE. CDR3 amino acids: CASSLARGTQYF. Written as DNA, the CDR3 is TGTGCCAGCAGCTTGGCAAGAGGAACCCAGTACTTC.

CDR3 DNA sequence: TGTGCCACCAGTGGCAGGGCGGACGCCGGGGAGCTGTTTTTT. This gives the protein CATSGRADAGELFF. This chain joins TRBV24-1 and TRBJ2-2; perhaps TRBD1 as D (5 bases). The V gene lost 5 bases and the J gene lost 6 bases, with 12 bases spanning the gap. This CDR3 is built from 14 residues. Germline values: CDR1 KGHDR, CDR2 SFDVKD.

This clonotype was found a few times. The chain recombines TRBV6-2 or TRBV6-3 with TRBJ2-7; D may be TRBD1 (7 bases). This CDR3 has 14 residues. CDR1 and CDR2 from the germline V gene are MNHEY and SVGEGT. Trimming stripped 7 bases from V and 3 bases from J, with 16 bases between. DNA of the CDR3: TGTGCCAGCACCGATCGACAGGGACTCTACGAGCAGTACGTC. It yields the protein CASTDRQGLYEQYV.

The chain has TRBV7-6 and TRBJ2-1; D is undetermined. The CDR3 has 15 residues. V lost 1 base and J lost 8, with 15 bases in between. CDR1 and CDR2 (germline): SGHVS, FNYEAQ. In DNA form, the CDR3 reads TGTGCCAGCAGCTTAGGAAGTCATGGACGCTATGAGCAGTTCTTC. Protein product: CASSLGSHGRYEQFF.

The rearrangement links TRBV28 to TRBJ2-7, with TRBD1 matching over 10 bases. V was clipped by 6 bases and J by 3 bases; unmatched bases: 14. CDR3 size: 17 residues. Germline CDR1 MDHEN, CDR2 SYDVKM. CDR3 sequence: CASSPRTGTGVFYEQYF. For the CDR3, the DNA is TGTGCCAGCAGCCCCCGAACCGGGACAGGGGTGTTCTACGAGCAGTACTTC.

This clonotype appeared a few times. The V and J genes are TRBV10-2 and TRBJ1-1; TRBD1 aligns across 7 bases. Germline lookup yields CDR1 WSHSY and CDR2 SAAADI. V lost 8 bases to trimming and J lost 1 base; unmatched junction nucleotides: 7. The CDR3 runs 14 residues. The CDR3 is CASGWTGTNTEAFF. The CDR3 DNA follows: TGCGCCAGCGGATGGACAGGAACGAACACTGAAGCTTTCTTT.

The count of this clonotype is one. Germline is not matched at one junction end, which may reflect a read error. The chain joins TRBV27 to TRBJ1-1; maybe TRBD1 (6 bases). Germline CDR1 reads MNHEY; CDR2 reads SMNVEV (reference sequence). The CDR3 totals 16 residues. CDR3 nucleotide sequence: TGTGCCAGCAGTTTATTTCTGGGGGCAGGAGACACTGAAGCTTTATTT. Translated: CASSLFLGAGDTEALF.

There are a few counts of this clonotype. This chain connects TRBV4-1 to TRBJ1-5; 7 bases are shared with TRBD1. J was trimmed by 1 base and V by 5 bases; bases with no gene match: 11. The CDR3 runs 17 residues. Germline loops: CDR1 MGHRA, CDR2 YSYEKL. DNA of the CDR3: TGCGCCAGCAGCGGGAAGGTAGGGGGCATAAGCAATCAGCCCCAGCATTTT. Encoded protein: CASSGKVGGISNQPQHF.

This clonotype has ten or more counts. The chain has TRBV4-3 and TRBJ2-1; no clear D gene. Trimming shortened V by 0 bases and J by 0 bases, and 18 bases separated the two germline ends. Germline-derived CDR1 and CDR2 are LGHNA and YSLEER. The CDR3 spans 19 residues. The CDR3: CASSQDWWAETYSYNEQFF. CDR3 nucleotide sequence: TGCGCCAGCAGCCAAGATTGGTGGGCAGAGACATACTCCTACAATGAGCAGTTCTTC.

This clonotype has only a few counts. This chain joins TRBV20-1 and TRBJ1-1; possible D gene TRBD1, 5 bases. The CDR3 is made up of 12 amino acids. Germline V gene sequence: CDR1 DFQATT, CDR2 SNEGSKA (reference sequence). The ends were cut back, 5 bases at V and 7 bases at J, with 14 bases in the middle. The CDR3 coding sequence is TGCAGTGCTCCAAGGGGTTGGGGTGAAGCTTTCTTT. It yields the protein CSAPRGWGEAFF.

The table lists this clonotype with many counts. The chain carries TRBV5-1 and TRBJ2-1; 10 bases agree with TRBD2. Germline loops: CDR1 SGHRS, CDR2 YFSETQ. V lost 7 bases and J lost 8; bases outside the gene matches: 12. This CDR3 comprises 15 residues. For the CDR3, the DNA is TGCGCCAGCCGCGCCAGCGGGGGGGCTTTGGATGAGCAGTTCTTC. Protein sequence: CASRASGGALDEQFF.

This clonotype was observed at least ten times. J is TRBJ1-1 and V is TRBV6-5, with D tentatively TRBD1 (5 bases). Germline CDR1 MNHEY, CDR2 SVGAGI. This CDR3 is built from 13 residues. V was cut by 2 bases and J by 7 bases, with 11 bases left in between. Here the CDR3 reads CASSYDGGFEAFF. Here the CDR3 DNA reads TGTGCCAGCAGTTACGACGGGGGGTTTGAAGCTTTCTTT.

J is TRBJ2-3 and V is TRBV7-6; TRBD2 agrees at 8 bases. This CDR3 has 15 amino acids. CDR1 is SGHVS and CDR2 is FNYEAQ in the germline V gene. V lost 5 bases and J lost 2; bases outside the gene matches: 6. This CDR3 reads CASSATAGVTDTQYF. CDR3 sequence (DNA): TGTGCCAGCAGCGCGACAGCGGGGGTCACAGATACGCAGTATTTT.

This clonotype was observed a handful of times. The rearrangement joins TRBV27 to TRBJ2-2; no firm D call. CDR3 length equals 12 residues. CDR1 and CDR2 (germline): MNHEY, SMNVEV (reference sequence). V dropped 8 bases and J dropped 1 base, with 5 bases sitting between them. CDR3 region: CASGRNTGELFF. The CDR3, as DNA: TGTGCCAGCGGGCGGAACACCGGGGAGCTGTTTTTT.

This clonotype showed up many times. This sequence joins TRBV7-6 and TRBJ1-1; TRBD1 is a possible D gene (5 bases). The CDR3 is made up of 14 amino acids. Germline V lookup: CDR1 SGHVS, CDR2 FNYEAQ. V lost 1 base and J 3 bases, leaving 9 bases between the germline ends. The CDR3: CASSLGDSYTEAFF. Here the CDR3 DNA reads TGTGCCAGCAGCTTAGGTGACAGTTACACTGAAGCTTTCTTT.

The sample holds a few counts of this clonotype. V is TRBV20-1 and J is TRBJ1-1, with 8 bases matching TRBD1. The CDR3 contains 13 residues. Germline values: CDR1 DFQATT, CDR2 SNEGSKA (reference sequence). J was trimmed by 10 bases and V by 7 bases; bases with no gene match: 14. CDR3 residues: CSVILSGGAVAFF. DNA of the CDR3: TGCAGTGTCATCTTGTCAGGGGGCGCGGTAGCTTTCTTT.

On this clonotype: Since a much larger clone is just one base distant, this may be a read error. The chain has TRBV12-3 or TRBV12-4 and TRBJ1-5; D remains ambiguous. Trimming removed 1 base from V and 1 base from J, with 5 bases in between. The CDR3 is 14 residues long. As DNA, the CDR3 is TGTGCCAGCAGTTTAGGGTGGAGCAATCAGCCCCAGCATTTT. Translating it yields CASSLGWSNQPQHF.

This chain uses TRBV27 with TRBJ1-2; tentatively, D is TRBD1 (6 bases). The CDR3 is 15 amino acids. The V and J ends lost 5 bases and 6 bases respectively, with 19 bases between them. Germline CDR1 reads MNHEY; CDR2 reads SMNVEV (reference sequence). The CDR3 DNA reads as TGTGCCAGCAGTCCTCAGGTAGACAGGATCAATGGCTACACCTTC. Encoded protein: CASSPQVDRINGYTF.

This clonotype was observed at least ten times. The V call is TRBV5-1, the J call TRBJ2-7; maybe TRBD1 (6 bases). Germline CDR1 reads SGHRS; CDR2 reads YFSETQ. The CDR3 has 15 amino acids. Trimming removed 1 base from V and 3 bases from J, with 14 bases in between. CDR3 in amino acids: CASSLFPGQGYEQYF. The CDR3 nucleotides read TGCGCCAGCAGCTTGTTTCCGGGACAAGGCTACGAGCAGTACTTC.

In this sample, this clonotype turned up a few times. The CDR3 DNA is TGCGCCAGCAGCGGGGGGTTTGGCGGGAGCTCCTACAATGAGCAGTTCTTC. It codes for CASSGGFGGSSYNEQFF. This chain links TRBV5-1 with TRBJ2-1; 7 positions agree with TRBD2. The CDR3 runs to 17 residues. CDR1 and CDR2 (germline): SGHRS, YFSETQ. The V segment lost 4 bases and the J segment 0 bases; nucleotides outside the gene matches: 10.